One T cell receptor beta chain is described in this entry. In this sample, this clonotype turned up a few times. This receptor's antigen is unknown. Qualities for individual bases were not recorded, and no much larger clone is one base off. The sample originates from a study of T-cell reconstitution after alpha-beta-depleted transplantation in children (dated by TCRdb to the mid-2010s). Notes on the research overall: The study quantitatively tracked T-cell immune reconstitution after TCRalphabeta/CD19-depleted allogeneic hematopoietic cell transplantation in children using TCR repertoire profiling.

To prepare the library, PCR was applied. Sequencing was carried out with an Illumina HiSeq 2500. To normalize quantification of the TCRbeta repertoire, the TCR libraries were built with molecular barcoding that relied on unique molecular identifiers. Using fastp trimming at Q25 and MiXCR clonotype assembly, TCRdb reanalyzed the public sequencing data and kept in-frame beta chains. Rows are unified per CDR3 protein, each entry keeping the most common DNA and genes. For this sample the table gives 490,000 or so distinct CDR3 sequences, of which approximately 13% were detected only once. The ten most abundant clones make up around 6% of the sample. V and J are trimmed by 2 bases and 4 bases, and the gene matches miss 6 bases of the junction. Via the germline V gene (reference sequence), CDR1 is SEHNR and CDR2 FQNEAQ. From cysteine to phenylalanine, the CDR3 is 16 amino acids long. Just the 48-base CDR3 DNA is kept, in frame starting at base 1.

This sample comprised PBMCs from the stem cell graft donor, obtained from the stem cell graft. The sequence derives from a human donor who donated a stem cell graft to a child with combined immunodeficiency. The receptor chain draws on TRBV7-9 and TRBJ2-1; 9 central bases correspond to TRBD2. The nucleotide sequence is TGTGCCAGCAGCTTAATGAGCGGGGGGCTTTACAATGAGCAGTTCTTC. Its protein is CASSLMSGGLYNEQFF.